This T cell receptor (beta chain) was identified during a study of beta chain features in type 1 diabetes (dated by TCRdb to 2016 to 2019). Background on the whole study: No differences in mean age, gender distribution, total cell number or subset yield were found between patients and healthy donors. The study compared the TCRB repertoires of sorted circulating CD4+ T cell subsets in recently diagnosed type 1 diabetes patients with those in matched healthy donors. A total of about 100 million sorted cells were examined across all samples, and RNA yield correlated strongly with the number of cells per subset. Whereas all 30 or so donors provided naive and central memory subsets, regulatory and stem cell-like memory subsets were isolated from just 8 patients and about 8 healthy donors.

This clone was counted between two and nine times. No cognate antigen has been identified for it. No quality values exist for individual bases; no much larger clone is one base distant. The investigation overall reported the following: A moderate but significant shortening of TCRB CDR3 length was observed in type 1 diabetes patients in all four CD4+ subsets. Because cDNA rather than genomic DNA was sequenced, highly expressing activated cells could have been over-represented, although no difference in activation and CD3 levels was found between groups. Naive, central memory and regulatory TCRB repertoires appeared more similar among patients than among healthy donors. Shorter templates might have been favored by PCR, but patient and control samples were amplified and corrected together, so both groups would have been affected equally by any skew. At VDJ recombination sites, patients with type 1 diabetes made fewer insertions and deleted more nucleotides, a pattern implying thymic rearrangement abnormalities. Only small numbers of individuals were included in the HLA sub-analyses, which left unresolved whether HLA type had any influence on TCRB rearrangement.

A single peripheral blood draw of 95 to 150 mL on average was collected from each donor into heparinised tubes. A BD FACSAria II and a panel including CD45RO, CCR7, CD25, CD127, CD95 and CD27 were used to sort naive, central memory, regulatory and stem cell-like memory CD4+ T cells. Every sorted population had a purity above 95%. Right away, PBMCs were isolated by Lymphoprep density gradient centrifugation and were stained directly, with no culture step. To minimize batch effects, samples were stained and sorted in pairs, one healthy donor with one patient per experiment. The entire isolated RNA was reverse transcribed using the High Capacity cDNA Reverse Transcription Kit, and thus expressed TCRB transcripts were sequenced. Deep immunoSEQ sequencing was performed on naive, central memory and regulatory T cell samples, with an average of about 3.57 million total reads per sample. After sorted cells were lysed in RLT buffer, RNA was extracted with DNase-treated RNeasy Micro or Mini kits, with the choice depending on cell number. To prevent cross-contamination, every cell subset was processed on its own, while patient and healthy donor samples were processed together. The immunoSEQ multiplex PCR was used to amplify TCRB sequences from cDNA, generating 87-bp fragments that spanned the CDR3 region. Sequencing of the amplicons was performed on the Illumina HiSeq platform. The paper's data handling went like this. PCR bias was computationally corrected using synthetic template baselines, reads within Hamming distance 2 were collapsed, and singletons that could not be merged were discarded. Reads were aligned against IMGT so that V, D and J genes, CDR3 length and insertions or deletions at six rearrangement sites could be assigned. Within each subset, clonotype counts were normalized to the number of sorted cells before true diversity and Gini coefficients were calculated with the tcR R package. The overlap coefficient, calculated on TCRB nucleotide sequences, was used to measure repertoire sharing. TCRdb holds this immuneACCESS table with in-frame rearrangements only. Some clones are missing; in checked studies, unresolved V genes explain under half, and the rest has no known cause. V and J calls and clone size are as listed in that table; D and trimming were resolved from the DNA. The sample table shows 40,000 to 45,000 clones, and about 51% are seen once. The ten largest clones add up to around 2.1% of the sample.

Taken from the germline V gene, the CDR1 and CDR2 loops are WSHSY and SAAADI. The CDR3 spans 17 residues, from the cysteine through the phenylalanine. Only the CDR3 DNA is retained, 51 bases long and in frame from the first base. Unmatched junction bases come to 18, with V trimmed by 8 bases and J by 5 bases. The sequence is built from TRBV10-2 and TRBJ2-5, and TRBD2 matches 9 of the central bases. The specimen sequenced was Tregs from blood. The intended sense of this specimen's cell subset or site label: regulatory CD4+ T cells. The receptor's source is a woman under 30 in good health. The CDR3 has the sequence CASGGREGRPFGETQYF. The sequenced DNA is TGCGCCAGCGGGGGGCGGGAGGGCCGCCCCTTCGGTGAGACCCAGTACTTC.